The 6 T cell receptor beta chains below all came from one sample that was sequenced in a study of Tregs in tolerant kidney transplant recipients. Clones were sequenced by immunoSEQ multiplex PCR, and TCRdb holds only the in-frame ones, with some missing. The top ten hold 4% to 6.5% of the sample, which has over 55,000 clones, about 83% seen once. Sequences were obtained from CD4+ T cells from blood. Receptor source: a human donor in good health.

This chain links TRBV7-2 with TRBJ2-3; D perhaps matches TRBD1 (6 bases). CDR1 and CDR2 from the germline V gene are SGHTA and FQGNSA. V was cut by 4 bases and J by 0 bases, with 20 bases left in between. The CDR3 covers 18 residues. The CDR3 loop is CASSSAHRVEASTDTQYF. For the CDR3, the DNA is TGTGCCAGCAGCTCAGCCCACAGGGTCGAAGCTAGCACAGATACGCAGTATTTT.

V and J are TRBV9 and TRBJ2-3; 7 bases are shared with TRBD2. This CDR3 spans 16 amino acids. Germline V CDR1 and CDR2: SGDLS, YYNGEE. Unmatched junction bases numbered 8, after V lost 1 base and J lost 3 bases. CDR3 DNA sequence: TGTGCCAGCAGCGTACTAGGAGGACTAGTTACAGATACGCAGTATTTT. It yields the protein CASSVLGGLVTDTQYF.

The V call is TRBV4-3, the J call TRBJ1-4; the D gene is possibly TRBD1 (5 bases). V gave up 5 bases and J gave up 12 bases, with 16 bases separating them. Germline V lookup: CDR1 LGHNA, CDR2 YSLEER. This CDR3 has 13 amino acids. CDR3 residues: CASSTRGLGELFF. The CDR3 DNA reads as TGCGCCAGCAGCACTCGGGGACTAGGGGAACTGTTTTTT.

V and J are TRBV30 and TRBJ2-1; 10 nucleotides agree with TRBD2. The CDR3 runs 18 residues. V lost 4 bases to trimming and J lost 6 bases; unmatched junction nucleotides: 18. In germline, CDR1 is GTSNPN, CDR2 SVGIG (reference sequence). The CDR3 loop reads CAWKAGIGGLAGANEQFF. CDR3 coding DNA: TGTGCCTGGAAAGCGGGCATAGGAGGGCTAGCGGGGGCCAATGAGCAGTTCTTC.

This clone was picked up one time. The V call is TRBV7-9, the J call TRBJ2-7, with a possible D match to TRBD2 (6 bases). V lost 3 bases and J 3 bases, leaving 12 bases between the germline ends. This CDR3 contains 14 residues. Germline CDR1 and CDR2: SEHNR and FQNEAQ (reference sequence). The CDR3 here is CASSFGGEDYEQYF. As DNA, the CDR3 is TGTGCCAGCAGCTTCGGAGGGGAGGACTACGAGCAGTACTTC.

The chain employs TRBV5-1 and TRBJ2-3; D is uncertain. Germline loops: CDR1 SGHRS, CDR2 YFSETQ. The CDR3 has 12 amino acids. In DNA, the CDR3 is TGCGGTTGTTGGCATACCACAGATACGCAGTATTTT. It specifies CGCWHTTDTQYF.